One and the same sample provided the 25 T cell receptor beta chains below, sequenced in a study of T cell repertoires in ileal Crohn's disease. The method was immunoSEQ multiplex PCR; TCRdb's version includes in-frame clones alone and lacks a portion of them. This table holds roughly 14,000 clones, approximately 70% found once. The source material was ileal tissue. All receptors come from an adult with Crohn's disease.

J is TRBJ2-1 and V is TRBV5-8, with D uncertain. CDR1 SGHTS and CDR2 YDEGEE come from the germline V gene. Trimming took off 4 bases at V and 8 bases at J, with 13 bases between the two ends. CDR3 length: 13 residues. CDR3 nucleotides: TGTGCCAGCAGCGATTGGGCCCTCGATGAGCAGTTCTTC. It translates to CASSDWALDEQFF.

V usage is TRBV23-1 and J usage is TRBJ1-2; D may be TRBD1 (6 bases). TRBV23-1 is an ORF, and what it does is uncertain. The CDR3 consists of 14 residues. Between the trimmed V and J ends, which lost 7 bases and 8 bases, there was a span of 20 bases. The CDR3, as DNA: TGCGCCAGCACACCGAAGGGGGGTAAGGACGGCTACACCTTC. Amino acid sequence: CASTPKGGKDGYTF.

Details on this clone: Within the sample, other DNA sequences also encode this same CDR3. The chain couples TRBV7-9 to TRBJ1-1; D gene ambiguous. The V and J ends lost 7 bases and 0 bases respectively, with 12 bases between them. The CDR3 runs 14 residues. CDR1 is SEHNR, CDR2 FQNEAQ, per germline (reference sequence). CDR3 residues: CASTPPGMNTEAFF. DNA of the CDR3: TGTGCCAGCACGCCACCGGGAATGAACACTGAAGCTTTCTTT.

V and J are TRBV13 and TRBJ1-2; 10 bases are a match to TRBD1. Germline V gene sequence: CDR1 PRHDT, CDR2 FYEKMQ (reference sequence). This CDR3 spans 15 amino acids. Trimming at V came to 7 bases and at J to 4 bases, leaving 9 bases not matched to a gene. CDR3 amino acids: CASTTGGNQLYGYTF. CDR3 DNA sequence: TGTGCCAGCACGACAGGGGGCAATCAGCTCTATGGCTACACCTTC. Together with reference TRBV13 and TRBJ1-2, the CDR3 gives the full variable domain: AAGVIQSPRHLIKEKRETATLKCYPIPRHDTVYWYQQGPGQDPQFLISFYEKMQSDKGSIPDRFSAQQFSDYHSELNMSSLELGDSALYFCASTTGGNQLYGYTFGSGTRLTVV.

This rearrangement joins TRBV20-1 to TRBJ2-3; the D is unclear. Deletions cut 5 bases from V and 9 bases from J, with 12 bases between. The CDR3 sequence is 11 residues long. The germline gives CDR1 DFQATT, CDR2 SNEGSKA (reference sequence). The CDR3 DNA reads as TGCAGTGCTCCCCTCCAGTGGACGCAGTATTTT. Translating gives CSAPLQWTQYF.

This clone was seen a single time. The rearrangement uses TRBV7-3 and TRBJ2-1, with TRBD2 matching over 8 bases. Germline CDR1 SGHTA, CDR2 FQGTGA. This CDR3 region has 17 residues. V was clipped by 0 bases and J by 8 bases; unmatched bases: 12. The CDR3 region has the DNA TGTGCCAGCAGCTTAACGCCTTTTCGGGGGGGTTTCGATGAGCAGTTCTTC. Protein: CASSLTPFRGGFDEQFF.

The chain combines TRBV19 with TRBJ2-5, with a weak D call TRBD2 (5 bases). Trimming cost V 6 bases and J 2 bases, with 13 bases left between them. This CDR3 contains 14 residues. CDR1 and CDR2 from the germline V gene are LNHDA and SQIVND (reference sequence). CDR3 in DNA: TGTGCCAGTAGCGCCCGGGAACATCAAGAGACCCAGTACTTC. The encoded protein is CASSAREHQETQYF.

V usage is TRBV5-1 and J usage is TRBJ1-6; D is undetermined. Trimming left V 0 bases short and J 7 bases short, with 11 bases between. The CDR3 has 15 amino acids. Germline assignment: CDR1 SGHRS and CDR2 YFSETQ. Here the CDR3 reads CASSLEHGGNSPLHF. The CDR3 region has the DNA TGCGCCAGCAGCTTGGAACACGGTGGCAATTCACCCCTCCACTTT. The full variable domain, with the rest looked up from reference TRBV5-1 and TRBJ1-6, is KAGVTQTPRYLIKTRGQQVTLSCSPISGHRSVSWYQQTPGQGLQFLFEYFSETQRNKGNFPGRFSGRQFSNSRSEMNVSTLELGDSALYLCASSLEHGGNSPLHFGNGTRLTVT.

The rearrangement joins TRBV5-1 to TRBJ2-7; D possibly corresponds to TRBD2 (7 bases). V was shortened by 0 bases and J by 2 bases, with 21 bases between the two germline ends. Germline assignment: CDR1 SGHRS and CDR2 YFSETQ. This CDR3 region has 18 residues. CDR3 sequence (DNA): TGCGCCAGCAGCTTGGGCTTTTCGCAGCGGGACACCCCCTACGAGCAGTACTTC. Amino acids: CASSLGFSQRDTPYEQYF.

The chain recombines TRBV21-1 with TRBJ2-2; whether TRBD1, the table's D call, matches the DNA was not checked. TRBV21-1 is a pseudogene locus. The CDR3 has 15 residues. The DNA for the CDR3 is TGTGCCAGAAAGGGACAGGTTAACAACACCGGGGAGCTGTTTTTT. Protein product: CARKGQVNNTGELFF.

The V gene is TRBV2, the J gene TRBJ2-7; 9 bases align to TRBD1. The CDR3 totals 13 residues. J gave up 6 bases and V 5 bases, and 5 bases lay outside the gene matches. Germline loops: CDR1 SNHLY, CDR2 FYNNEI. The CDR3 bases are TGTGCCAGCAGTTGGGACAGGGAAGGCGAGCAGTACTTC. Amino acids: CASSWDREGEQYF.

J is TRBJ1-2 and V is TRBV29-1, with TRBD1 matching over 7 bases. The germline V gene has CDR1 SQVTM and CDR2 ANQGSEA. The CDR3 sequence is 13 residues long. Losses at the gene ends were 7 bases for V and 1 base for J; bases not matched to a gene: 6. In DNA, the CDR3 is TGCAGCGCGGAACAGGGGATTAACTATGGCTACACCTTC. Amino acid sequence: CSAEQGINYGYTF.

This chain uses TRBV27 with TRBJ2-5; 8 bases are a match to TRBD2. This CDR3 spans 15 amino acids. The V gene end was trimmed by 0 bases and the J gene end by 7 bases; junction bases not matched to a gene: 7. CDR1 MNHEY and CDR2 SMNVEV come from the germline V gene (reference sequence). CDR3 region: CASSLSAGASWTQYF. CDR3 sequence (DNA): TGTGCCAGCAGTTTATCAGCGGGGGCCTCGTGGACCCAGTACTTC.

V usage is TRBV27 and J usage is TRBJ2-2; D unresolved. The ends were cut back, 7 bases at V and 4 bases at J, with 4 bases in the middle. The CDR3 consists of 11 residues. Germline-derived CDR1 and CDR2 are MNHEY and SMNVEV (reference sequence). CDR3 loop: CASTSTGELFF. CDR3 coding DNA: TGTGCCAGCACGTCCACCGGGGAGCTGTTTTTT.

The chain uses TRBV2 and TRBJ2-7, with a tentative D call TRBD2 (7 bases). CDR3 size: 14 residues. V was cut by 6 bases and J by 3 bases, with 15 bases left in between. The V gene's germline CDR1 is SNHLY and CDR2 FYNNEI. The CDR3 region is CASRGGLLGYEQYF. The CDR3 nucleotides are TGTGCCAGCAGGGGGGGGCTTCTGGGCTACGAGCAGTACTTC.

The sample holds a few counts of this clone. This sequence joins TRBV9 and TRBJ2-2; no firm D call. CDR1 is SGDLS, CDR2 YYNGEE, per germline. The CDR3 extends over 13 amino acids. Trimming took 4 bases from V and 6 from J, leaving 10 bases between them. As DNA, the CDR3 is TGTGCCAGCAGCTACGCCGACCCCGGGGAGCTGTTTTTT. Translation gives CASSYADPGELFF.

The V call is TRBV7-2, the J call TRBJ1-6, with D possibly TRBD1 on 5 matching bases. The germline CDR1 and CDR2 sequences are SGHTA and FQGNSA. Trimming took 1 base from V and 4 from J, leaving 8 bases between them. This CDR3 region has 15 residues. CDR3 amino acids: CASSLGTKYNSPLHF. In DNA, the CDR3 is TGTGCCAGCAGCTTAGGGACAAAATATAATTCACCCCTCCACTTT.

This clone appeared a few times. This sequence joins TRBV5-1 and TRBJ2-5; 7 nucleotides agree with TRBD1. Germline V gene sequence: CDR1 SGHRS, CDR2 YFSETQ. V shed 4 bases, J shed 1 base, and the junction held 7 bases outside the gene matches. This CDR3 contains 15 residues. For the CDR3, the DNA is TGCGCCAGCAGCCGGGTCACAGGGGTCCAAGAGACCCAGTACTTC. The encoded protein is CASSRVTGVQETQYF.

The chain combines TRBV28 with TRBJ1-2; the match to TRBD1 covers 8 bases. The length of the CDR3 is 12 residues. CDR1 is MDHEN, CDR2 SYDVKM, per germline. J gave up 8 bases and V 5 bases, and 4 bases lay outside the gene matches. The CDR3 loop reads CASSDRGWGYTF. In DNA, the CDR3 is TGTGCCAGCAGTGACAGGGGATGGGGCTACACCTTC.

The V gene is TRBV6-1, the J gene TRBJ1-6; the D is unclear. This CDR3 has 15 residues. Germline-derived CDR1 and CDR2 are MNHNS and SASEGT. V was clipped by 7 bases and J by 0 bases, with 10 bases between them. CDR3: CASIRGSSYNSPLHF. DNA for the CDR3: TGTGCCAGCATTAGAGGGAGCTCCTATAATTCACCCCTCCACTTT.

This clone was counted between two and nine times. The chain combines TRBV27 with TRBJ1-2; D possibly corresponds to TRBD1 (6 bases). The V gene's germline CDR1 is MNHEY and CDR2 SMNVEV (reference sequence). This CDR3 spans 13 amino acids. CDR3: CVRNRARCYGYTF. Written as DNA, the CDR3 is TGTGTCCGGAACAGGGCGCGCTGCTATGGCTACACCTTC.

V and J are TRBV11-2 and TRBJ2-1; D perhaps matches TRBD2 (6 bases). There are 14 residues in the CDR3. Germline V gene sequence: CDR1 SGHAT, CDR2 FQNNGV. Trimming cost V 8 bases and J 4 bases, with 15 bases left between them. Here the CDR3 DNA reads TGTGCCAGCGGAGAAGTGGGGGGATACAATGAGCAGTTCTTC. It is translated as CASGEVGGYNEQFF.

This chain joins TRBV2 and TRBJ2-2, with D perhaps matching TRBD2 (6 bases). Per the germline V gene, CDR1 is SNHLY and CDR2 is FYNNEI. This CDR3 has 15 residues. V was pared by 6 bases and J by 3 bases, with 14 bases between. CDR3 residues: CASRLMWGDTGELFF. As DNA, the CDR3 is TGTGCCAGCAGGTTAATGTGGGGGGACACCGGGGAGCTGTTTTTT.

This chain connects TRBV5-5 to TRBJ2-5; a possible D gene is TRBD2 (5 bases). Trimming cost V 3 bases and J 0 bases, with 9 bases left between them. This CDR3 contains 14 residues. Per the germline V gene, CDR1 is SGHKS and CDR2 is YYEKEE (reference sequence). The CDR3: CASSYPGYQETQYF. CDR3 DNA sequence: TGTGCCAGCAGCTACCCGGGATACCAAGAGACCCAGTACTTC.

The chain combines TRBV2 with TRBJ1-2, with D perhaps matching TRBD1 (5 bases). The V end lost 0 bases, the J end lost 8 bases, and 10 bases lay between the germline ends. CDR3 length equals 13 residues. In germline, CDR1 is SNHLY, CDR2 FYNNEI. The CDR3, as DNA: TGTGCCAGCAGTGAAGCGGAGGGGCGAGGCTACACCTTC. It is translated as CASSEAEGRGYTF.